These T cell receptor beta chains were read from a single sample in a study of cytomegalovirus exposure and HLA in healthy donors. Assay used: immunoSEQ multiplex PCR; TCRdb lists only in-frame clones, some missing. Seen here are more than 50,000 clones, about 76% observed once, and the top ten hold approximately 2.3%. Sequencing was performed on PBMCs. The receptor set was obtained from a female donor in good health and CMV-seronegative. CDR3s include the opening cysteine and the closing phenylalanine or tryptophan. A D gene is named only where the DNA matches it firmly. The size of a clone is reported for some rows only, either as once, few or many, or as a class for expanded clones.

v_gene	j_gene	d_gene	abundance	CDR3nt	CDR3aa
TRBV10-3	TRBJ2-7	TRBD2	-	TGTGCCATCAGTGGTACTAGCGGACTTTCCCACGAGCAGTACTTC	CAISGTSGLSHEQYF
TRBV2	TRBJ1-1	TRBD1	-	TGTGCCAGCAGTGTTGAGGGACAGTCGAACACTGAAGCTTTCTTT	CASSVEGQSNTEAFF
TRBV6-6	TRBJ1-5	-	-	TGTGCCAGCAGTTATACCAGGGTCCAGCAGCCCCAGCATTTT	CASSYTRVQQPQHF
TRBV6-4	TRBJ1-4	TRBD1	few	TGTGCCAGACAAATCCAGGGGGCGACTAATGAAAAACTGTTTTTT	CARQIQGATNEKLFF
TRBV25-1	TRBJ2-7	TRBD1	-	TGTGCCAGCAGTGAAAGGGGGCGCCAAGACTACGAGCAGTACTTC	CASSERGRQDYEQYF
TRBV7-8	TRBJ2-1	TRBD2	-	TGTGCCAGCAGCTTAGTCGCGGGGGGCCTCTACAATGAGCAGTTCTTC	CASSLVAGGLYNEQFF
TRBV28	TRBJ2-7	TRBD1	-	TGTGCCAGCAGTACCCGGGACAGGGCGTACTTC	CASSTRDRAYF
TRBV29-1	TRBJ2-7	-	few	TGCAGCGCTTCCAGCTCCTACGAGCAGTACTTC	CSASSSYEQYF
TRBV27	TRBJ2-3	-	-	TGTGCCAGCAGTGAAGGGGGGGCTCGGGGGGATACGCAGTATTTT	CASSEGGARGDTQYF
TRBV13	TRBJ2-7	TRBD1	once	TGTGCCAGCAGCTCGGGACAGGGTGTCAACGAGCAGTACTTC	CASSSGQGVNEQYF
TRBV9	TRBJ2-7	-	-	TGTGCCAGCAGCGTAGGGGGGGAGCCAACCTACGAGCAGTACTTC	CASSVGGEPTYEQYF
TRBV27	TRBJ2-7	TRBD2	-	TGTGCCAGCAGCTGGCGGGTAGCGGGGGGATACTACGAGCAGTACTTC	CASSWRVAGGYYEQYF
TRBV7-9	TRBJ2-7	-	few	TGTGCCAGCAGCCGAGAGGGAGAGCAGTACTTC	CASSREGEQYF
TRBV5-5	TRBJ1-1	-	-	TGTGCCAGCAACCTACAGGGTGCGAGCACTGAAGCTTTCTTT	CASNLQGASTEAFF
TRBV12-5	TRBJ1-5	-	-	TGTGCTAGTGGTACCGGGGGGCCTACTTATAACAATCAGCCCCAGCATTTT	CASGTGGPTYNNQPQHF
TRBV6-1	TRBJ2-5	TRBD1	-	TGTGCCAGCAGTTCCGAGGACAGGAGGGAGACCCAGTACTTC	CASSSEDRRETQYF
TRBV7-7	TRBJ2-3	TRBD2	-	TGTGCTAGCAGCCGACTAGCGGGGACTAGCACAGATACGCAGTATTTT	CASSRLAGTSTDTQYF
TRBV27	TRBJ1-6	TRBD1	-	TGTGCCAGCAGTTCGACAGGGGTTGATTCACCCCTCCACTTT	CASSSTGVDSPLHF
TRBV2	TRBJ1-3	-	-	TGTGCCAGCAGGCCCTCGGTGAATCTGTATTCTGGAAACACCATATATTTT	CASRPSVNLYSGNTIYF
TRBV27	TRBJ1-2	-	-	TGTGCCAGCAGCTGGACAGCGGACTATGGCTACACCTTC	CASSWTADYGYTF
TRBV9	TRBJ1-3	-	-	TGTGCCAGCAGCGTAGGAGAAGGAAACACCATATATTTT	CASSVGEGNTIYF
TRBV4-2	TRBJ2-7	-	few	TGTGCCAGCAGCCAAGACCCGACAGCCTACGAGCAGTACTTC	CASSQDPTAYEQYF
TRBV29-1	TRBJ2-7	-	-	TGCAGCGTTGAAGAAGGGGACGAGCAGTACTTC	CSVEEGDEQYF
TRBV5-6	TRBJ1-1	TRBD1	once	TGTGCCAGCAGCTTGTGGTTTAGGGGGCTGGGTAACACTGAAGCTTTCTTT	CASSLWFRGLGNTEAFF
TRBV18	TRBJ1-6	TRBD1	few	TGTGCCAGCTCACGGAAACCCGGACAGGGTTGGTCACCCCTCCACTTT	CASSRKPGQGWSPLHF
TRBV11-2	TRBJ2-3	-	-	TGTGCCAGCAGCCCCCCCTACACAGATACGCAGTATTTT	CASSPPYTDTQYF
TRBV6-6	TRBJ2-7	-	-	TGTGCCAGCAGTTGGGGAAAGGGAGAGATCGCCGAGCAGTACTTC	CASSWGKGEIAEQYF
TRBV10-3	TRBJ1-1	-	few	TGTGCCATCAGTGAGTCGTGGACAGAAGCTTTCTTT	CAISESWTEAFF
TRBV15	TRBJ1-3	-	-	TGTGCCACCAGGGCACAGGGATGGGTGGGAAACACCATATATTTT	CATRAQGWVGNTIYF
TRBV5-1	TRBJ1-1	-	once	TGCGCCAGCAGCTTGCCGACCGGGACTTCCACTGAAGCTTTCTTT	CASSLPTGTSTEAFF
TRBV6-5	TRBJ2-7	TRBD1	-	TGTGCCAGCAGTTACAGGGCCTCGGGACAGGGTTACGAGCAGTACTTC	CASSYRASGQGYEQYF
TRBV2	TRBJ2-7	TRBD1	few	TGTGCCAGCGGTGGGTGGACAGGGGACTACGAGCAGTACTTC	CASGGWTGDYEQYF
TRBV7-9	TRBJ1-1	TRBD1	-	TGTGCCAGCAGCACGCGACAGGGGAACACTGAAGCTTTCTTT	CASSTRQGNTEAFF
TRBV5-1	TRBJ2-2	TRBD1	few	TGCGCCAGCAGCTTGAGGCAGGGGGTCAGCGGGGAGCTGTTTTTT	CASSLRQGVSGELFF
TRBV7-2	TRBJ2-5	TRBD1	few	TGTGCCAGCAGCGACACCCCCGTGGGACAGAAGTACTTC	CASSDTPVGQKYF
TRBV6-1	TRBJ2-7	TRBD2	-	TGTGCCAGCAGCACGGGACTAGCGAGTGGCGAGCAGTACTTC	CASSTGLASGEQYF
TRBV30	TRBJ1-1	-	-	TGTGCCTGGAGAGGGGAAGGCAGCATGAACACTGAAGCTTTCTTT	CAWRGEGSMNTEAFF